Reported below is one TCR beta chain. The data derive from a study of CD8 T cells in Susac syndrome. With random hexamers, reverse transcription was performed on about 0.45 to 1 ug of RNA. TCRdb ran MiXCR on the immunoSEQ multiplex PCR reads and lists one entry per CDR3 protein. The sample contains roughly 200,000 distinct CDR3 sequences, roughly nine tenths of which appear only once. This CDR3 has 14 amino acids. In germline, CDR1 is SGHTA, CDR2 FQGNSA. V trimming: 2 bases; J trimming: 5 bases; junction bases outside the gene matches: 3. Source material: CD4+ T cells from PBMCs. The chain uses TRBV7-2 and TRBJ2-7; 10 nucleotides agree with TRBD2. The TCR sequence derives from a human donor with Susac syndrome. The CDR3 region is CASSLLAGENEQYF. CDR3 in DNA: TGTGCCAGCAGCTTACTAGCGGGAGAGAACGAGCAGTACTTC. Variable domain in full (rest from reference TRBV7-2 and TRBJ2-7): GAGVSQSPSNKVTEKGKDVELRCDPISGHTALYWYRQSLGQGLEFLIYFQGNSAPDKSGLPSDRFSAERTGGSVSTLTIQRTQQEDSAVYLCASSLLAGENEQYFGPGTRLTVT.